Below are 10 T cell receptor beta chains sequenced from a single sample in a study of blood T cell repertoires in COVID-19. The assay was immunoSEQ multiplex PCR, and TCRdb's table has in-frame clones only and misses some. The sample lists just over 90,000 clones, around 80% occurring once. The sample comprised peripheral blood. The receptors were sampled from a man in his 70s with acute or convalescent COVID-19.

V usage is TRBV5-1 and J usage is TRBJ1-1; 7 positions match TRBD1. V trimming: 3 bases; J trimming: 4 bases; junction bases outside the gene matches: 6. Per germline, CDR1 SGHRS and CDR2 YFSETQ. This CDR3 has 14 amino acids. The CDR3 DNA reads TGCGCCAGCAGCTCACAGGGGAAGGGCACTGAAGCTTTCTTT. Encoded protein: CASSSQGKGTEAFF.

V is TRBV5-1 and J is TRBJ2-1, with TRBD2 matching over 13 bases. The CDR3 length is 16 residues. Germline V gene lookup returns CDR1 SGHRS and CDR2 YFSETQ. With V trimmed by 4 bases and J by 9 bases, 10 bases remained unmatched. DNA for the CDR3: TGCGCCAGCAGCACCGGGACTAGCGGGGTTCGCGGTGAGCAGTTCTTC. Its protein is CASSTGTSGVRGEQFF.

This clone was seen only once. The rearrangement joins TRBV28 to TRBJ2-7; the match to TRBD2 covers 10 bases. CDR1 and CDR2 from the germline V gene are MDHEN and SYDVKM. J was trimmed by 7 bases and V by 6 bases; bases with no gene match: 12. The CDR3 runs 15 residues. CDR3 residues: CASRPGTSVPPEQYF. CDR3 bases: TGTGCCAGCAGACCCGGGACTAGCGTCCCCCCGGAGCAGTACTTC.

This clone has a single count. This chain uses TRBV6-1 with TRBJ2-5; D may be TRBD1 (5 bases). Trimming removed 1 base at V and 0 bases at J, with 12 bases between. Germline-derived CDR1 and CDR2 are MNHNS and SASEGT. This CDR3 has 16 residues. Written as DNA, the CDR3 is TGTGCCAGCAGTGAAGTGGGCAGGGTTGACCAAGAGACCCAGTACTTC. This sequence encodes CASSEVGRVDQETQYF.

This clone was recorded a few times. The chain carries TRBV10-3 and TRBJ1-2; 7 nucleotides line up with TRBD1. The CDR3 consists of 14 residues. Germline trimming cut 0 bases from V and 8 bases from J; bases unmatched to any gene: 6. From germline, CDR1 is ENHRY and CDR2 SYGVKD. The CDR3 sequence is CAISESRQGNGYTF. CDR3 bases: TGTGCCATCAGTGAGTCTAGACAGGGTAACGGCTACACCTTC.

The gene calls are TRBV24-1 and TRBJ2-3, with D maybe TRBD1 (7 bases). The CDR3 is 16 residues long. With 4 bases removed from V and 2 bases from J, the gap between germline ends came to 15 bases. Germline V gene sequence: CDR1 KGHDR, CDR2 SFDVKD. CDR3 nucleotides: TGTGCCACCAGTGACCATGCGGGGACAGACACAGATACGCAGTATTTT. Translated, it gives CATSDHAGTDTDTQYF.

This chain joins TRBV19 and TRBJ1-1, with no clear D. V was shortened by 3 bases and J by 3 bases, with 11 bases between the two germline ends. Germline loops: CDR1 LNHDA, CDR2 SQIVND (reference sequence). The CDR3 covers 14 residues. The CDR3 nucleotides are TGTGCCAGTAGTATTACGGGGATAGACACTGAAGCTTTCTTT. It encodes CASSITGIDTEAFF.

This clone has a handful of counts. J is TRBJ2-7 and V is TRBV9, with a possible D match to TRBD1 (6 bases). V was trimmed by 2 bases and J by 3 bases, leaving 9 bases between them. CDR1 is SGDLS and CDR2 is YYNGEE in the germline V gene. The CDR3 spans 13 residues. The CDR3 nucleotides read TGTGCCAGCAGCGTCACAGGGAACTACGAGCAGTACTTC. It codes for CASSVTGNYEQYF.

The CDR3 here is CASSSGSTDTQYF. The CDR3, as DNA: TGCGCCAGCAGTTCAGGGTCCACAGATACGCAGTATTTT. The chain links TRBV5-1 to TRBJ2-3; TRBD1 might be the D (5 bases). Germline CDR1 SGHRS, CDR2 YFSETQ. This CDR3 spans 13 amino acids. Trimming shortened V by 5 bases and J by 2 bases, and 9 bases separated the two germline ends.

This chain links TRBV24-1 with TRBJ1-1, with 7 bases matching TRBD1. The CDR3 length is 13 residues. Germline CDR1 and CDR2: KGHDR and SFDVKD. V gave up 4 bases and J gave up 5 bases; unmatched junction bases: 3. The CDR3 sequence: CATSDNRGTEAFF. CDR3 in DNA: TGTGCCACCAGTGACAACAGGGGTACTGAAGCTTTCTTT.